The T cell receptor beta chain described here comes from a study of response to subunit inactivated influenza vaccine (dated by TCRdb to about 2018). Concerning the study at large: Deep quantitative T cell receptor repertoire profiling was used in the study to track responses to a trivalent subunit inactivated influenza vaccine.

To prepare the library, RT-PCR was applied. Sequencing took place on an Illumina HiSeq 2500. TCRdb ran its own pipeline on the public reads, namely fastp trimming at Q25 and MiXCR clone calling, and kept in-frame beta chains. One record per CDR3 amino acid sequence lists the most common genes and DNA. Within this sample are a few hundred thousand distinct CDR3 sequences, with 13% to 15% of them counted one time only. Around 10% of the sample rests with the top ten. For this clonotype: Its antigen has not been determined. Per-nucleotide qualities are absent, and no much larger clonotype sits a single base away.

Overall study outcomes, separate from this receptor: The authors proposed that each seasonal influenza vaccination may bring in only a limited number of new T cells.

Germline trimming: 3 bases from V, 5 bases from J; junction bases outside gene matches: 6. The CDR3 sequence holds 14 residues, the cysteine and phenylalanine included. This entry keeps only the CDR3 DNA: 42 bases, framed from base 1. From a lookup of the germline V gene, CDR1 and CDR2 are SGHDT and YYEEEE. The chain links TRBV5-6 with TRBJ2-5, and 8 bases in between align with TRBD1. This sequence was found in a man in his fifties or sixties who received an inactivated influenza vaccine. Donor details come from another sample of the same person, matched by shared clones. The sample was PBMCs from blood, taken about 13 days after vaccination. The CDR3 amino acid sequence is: CASSSGGAGETQYF. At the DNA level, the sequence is TGTGCCAGCAGCTCAGGGGGCGCGGGGGAGACCCAGTACTTC. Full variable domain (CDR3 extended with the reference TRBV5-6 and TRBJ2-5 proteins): DAGVTQSPTHLIKTRGQQVTLRCSPKSGHDTVSWYQQALGQGPQFIFQYYEEEERQRGNFPDRFSGHQFPNYSSELNVNALLLGDSALYLCASSSGGAGETQYFGPGTRLLVL.